The 21 T cell receptor beta chains presented below share a single source sample, sequenced in a study of T cell repertoires in cytomegalovirus infection. TCRdb reprocessed the reads with MiXCR, giving one entry per CDR3 protein. The sample holds about 830,000 distinct CDR3 sequences, approximately 29% seen once. Their target antigens are unknown. Here the sequenced sample was cultured CD8+ T cells from PBMCs, taken from culture after CMV antigen stimulation. The receptor set was obtained from a human donor in good health (CMV status not recorded). Some clones in this sample may be carry-over from other donors' samples.

This chain joins TRBV27 and TRBJ1-5; D might be TRBD1 (5 bases). The V gene's germline CDR1 is MNHEY and CDR2 SMNVEV (reference sequence). The CDR3 is 16 amino acids. Trimming left V 8 bases short and J 0 bases short, with 17 bases between. Here the CDR3 DNA reads TGTGCCAGCGGACCCAACAGGTTTGTTAGCAATCAGCCCCAGCATTTT. Protein product: CASGPNRFVSNQPQHF.

The chain uses TRBV7-8 and TRBJ2-3, with 9 bases lining up with TRBD2. The germline CDR1 and CDR2 sequences are SGHVS and FQNEAQ. V lost 7 bases and J lost 5; bases outside the gene matches: 10. This CDR3 region has 15 residues. The CDR3 region is CASILAGRGVDTQYF. The CDR3 coding sequence is TGTGCCAGCATCCTAGCGGGGCGGGGTGTAGATACGCAGTATTTT.

The rearrangement links TRBV6-1 to TRBJ2-1, with TRBD2 identical over 9 bases. The junction had 7 bases not matched to a gene; V was cut back by 5 bases and J by 2 bases. Germline CDR1 MNHNS, CDR2 SASEGT. The CDR3 length is 16 residues. The CDR3 DNA reads as TGTGCCAGCAGTCCCACGGGCGGGGGGGCCTACAATGAGCAGTTCTTC. It is translated as CASSPTGGGAYNEQFF.

The chain combines TRBV6-5 with TRBJ2-7; perhaps TRBD2 as D (5 bases). CDR3 length equals 15 residues. Germline-derived CDR1 and CDR2 are MNHEY and SVGAGI. Between the trimmed V and J ends, which lost 2 bases and 0 bases, there was a span of 11 bases. The CDR3 loop is CASSYGSGSSYEQYF. CDR3 nucleotides: TGTGCCAGCAGTTACGGTAGTGGGAGCTCCTACGAGCAGTACTTC.

V and J are TRBV28 and TRBJ2-7; 9 bases match TRBD1. Unmatched junction bases numbered 8, after V lost 4 bases and J lost 4 bases. The CDR3 has 15 residues. Per germline, CDR1 MDHEN and CDR2 SYDVKM. The CDR3 is CASSSRTGAMYEQYV. DNA for the CDR3: TGTGCCAGCAGTTCCAGGACAGGGGCCATGTACGAGCAGTACGTC.

The chain carries TRBV6-2 or TRBV6-3 and TRBJ2-1; 7 nucleotides agree with TRBD2. Per germline, CDR1 MNHEY and CDR2 SVGEGT. This CDR3 has 15 residues. V dropped 8 bases and J dropped 0; count of bases not matched to a gene: 7. CDR3 bases: TGTGCCAGCCTCCCAGCGGGGAGCTCCTACAATGAGCAGTTCTTC. Protein product: CASLPAGSSYNEQFF.

This clonotype appeared a single time. V gene TRBV27 combines with J gene TRBJ1-2, with 11 positions matching TRBD1. Unmatched junction bases numbered 11, after V lost 10 bases and J lost 7 bases. The CDR3 is 14 amino acids. Germline V gene sequence: CDR1 MNHEY, CDR2 SMNVEV (reference sequence). This CDR3 is CATSPGGTGGGYTF. CDR3 bases: TGTGCCACCTCTCCTGGGGGGACAGGGGGTGGCTACACCTTC.

The chain links TRBV7-3 to TRBJ2-3, with 16 bases aligning to TRBD2. The CDR3 sequence is 17 residues long. Trimming removed 4 bases from V and 3 bases from J; junction bases left unmatched: 4. Germline lookup yields CDR1 SGHTA and CDR2 FQGTGA. CDR3 nucleotides: TGTGCCAGCAGCTCCAGGGGACTAGCGGGGGGGACAGATACGCAGTATTTT. Amino acids: CASSSRGLAGGTDTQYF.

This clonotype was seen many times. V gene TRBV7-8 combines with J gene TRBJ1-3, with a weak D call TRBD1 (5 bases). Germline loops: CDR1 SGHVS, CDR2 FQNEAQ. Trimming took off 4 bases at V and 0 bases at J, with 13 bases between the two ends. The CDR3 consists of 16 residues. CDR3 bases: TGTGCCAGCAGCTCGAATGCGGGACTCTCTGGAAACACCATATATTTT. Residues: CASSSNAGLSGNTIYF.

This clonotype showed up just a few times. This chain links TRBV6-1 with TRBJ2-1; 12 nucleotides align to TRBD2. V lost 4 bases to trimming and J lost 0 bases; unmatched junction nucleotides: 7. This CDR3 region has 18 residues. Germline lookup yields CDR1 MNHNS and CDR2 SASEGT. CDR3 in DNA: TGTGCCAGCAGTGTCCTCGGACTAGCGGGGTCCTCCTACAATGAGCAGTTCTTC. Translation: CASSVLGLAGSSYNEQFF.

The chain employs TRBV14 and TRBJ2-3, with D tentatively TRBD1 (6 bases). The CDR3 covers 17 residues. V was cut by 0 bases and J by 5 bases, with 18 bases left in between. Germline-derived CDR1 and CDR2 are SGHDN and FVKESK. The CDR3 region is CASSQDPQIRGRDTQYF. In nucleotides, the CDR3 is TGTGCCAGCAGCCAAGATCCCCAGATCAGGGGTAGAGATACGCAGTATTTT. Full variable domain (rest looked up from reference TRBV14 and TRBJ2-3): EAGVTQFPSHSVIEKGQTVTLRCDPISGHDNLYWYRRVMGKEIKFLLHFVKESKQDESGMPNNRFLAERTGGTYSTLKVQPAELEDSGVYFCASSQDPQIRGRDTQYFGPGTRLTVL.

This clonotype was observed many times. The rearrangement uses TRBV7-8 and TRBJ2-3; weak D call: TRBD1 (5 bases). This CDR3 spans 15 amino acids. Germline lookup yields CDR1 SGHVS and CDR2 FQNEAQ. Trimming took 2 bases from V and 4 from J, leaving 13 bases between them. CDR3 residues: CASSLRSYRPDTQYF. The CDR3 nucleotides read TGTGCCAGCAGCTTAAGATCCTACAGGCCAGATACGCAGTATTTT.

This chain connects TRBV6-1 to TRBJ1-1, with TRBD1 as a possible D gene (6 bases). Trimming shortened V by 6 bases and J by 0 bases, and 8 bases separated the two germline ends. Germline V gives CDR1 MNHNS, CDR2 SASEGT. CDR3 length: 13 amino acids. The CDR3 DNA sequence: TGTGCCAGCAGGAAGGGGGTGAACACTGAAGCTTTCTTT. Translation gives CASRKGVNTEAFF.

The gene calls are TRBV6-5 and TRBJ2-1; D is perhaps TRBD1 (6 bases). V lost 7 bases and J lost 8, with 15 bases in between. The CDR3 consists of 13 residues. Germline assignment: CDR1 MNHEY and CDR2 SVGAGI. CDR3 sequence (DNA): TGTGCCAGCAAGGGGGTCAGTAACGATGAGCAGTTCTTC. Protein product: CASKGVSNDEQFF.

This clonotype was recorded a few times. This chain uses TRBV15 with TRBJ1-4; the match to TRBD1 covers 10 bases. The CDR3 has 16 amino acids. Unmatched junction bases numbered 11, after V lost 8 bases and J lost 5 bases. Germline V CDR1 and CDR2: LNHNV, YYDKDF (reference sequence). The CDR3 DNA reads as TGTGCCACCTCCCCTTTTGGGGGACAGGGGAATGAAAAACTGTTTTTT. Translating it yields CATSPFGGQGNEKLFF.

This clonotype turned up a few times. The chain links TRBV5-1 to TRBJ1-2; D perhaps matches TRBD1 (5 bases). Germline-derived CDR1 and CDR2 are SGHRS and YFSETQ. This CDR3 spans 14 amino acids. Trimming cost V 4 bases and J 2 bases, with 12 bases left between them. The CDR3, as DNA: TGCGCCAGCAGCATGCCGACAGCGAACTATGGCTACACCTTC. Amino acids: CASSMPTANYGYTF.

V gene TRBV6-5 combines with J gene TRBJ2-1; the match to TRBD2 covers 8 bases. The CDR3 has 17 amino acids. Losses at the gene ends were 4 bases for V and 5 bases for J; bases not matched to a gene: 13. Germline V gives CDR1 MNHEY, CDR2 SVGAGI. CDR3: CASSSLLAARPHNEQFF. CDR3 DNA sequence: TGTGCCAGCAGTTCGCTACTAGCGGCTCGCCCCCACAATGAGCAGTTCTTC.

This clonotype was detected ten times or more. V usage is TRBV12-3 or TRBV12-4 and J usage is TRBJ2-3; unclear D gene. There are 12 residues in the CDR3. Trimming stripped 7 bases from V and 2 bases from J, with 7 bases between. The CDR3 DNA reads as TGTGCCAGCACCTCCTCCACAGATACGCAGTATTTT. Amino acid sequence: CASTSSTDTQYF.

This clonotype has a single count. This chain connects TRBV7-8 to TRBJ2-2; 8 bases line up with TRBD2. J lost 2 bases, V lost 3 bases, and 5 bases had no gene match. Germline CDR1 reads SGHVS; CDR2 reads FQNEAQ. The CDR3 extends over 16 amino acids. The CDR3 is CASSLDGGANTGELFF. In DNA form, the CDR3 reads TGTGCCAGCAGCTTGGACGGGGGGGCTAACACCGGGGAGCTGTTTTTT.

This clonotype has just a few counts. This rearrangement joins TRBV5-6 to TRBJ2-3; 12 nucleotides match TRBD1. J gave up 5 bases and V 2 bases, and 6 bases lay outside the gene matches. Germline-derived CDR1 and CDR2 are SGHDT and YYEEEE. This CDR3 region has 16 residues. For the CDR3, the DNA is TGTGCCAGCAGCTTCGGGACAGGGGGCGATTTAGATACGCAGTATTTT. Its translation is CASSFGTGGDLDTQYF.

The sample holds a few counts of this clonotype. This chain links TRBV12-3 or TRBV12-4 with TRBJ1-5; no reliable D call. Trimming took off 9 bases at V and 5 bases at J, with 14 bases between the two ends. CDR3 length equals 13 residues. The CDR3 here is CARGTLQYQPQHF. CDR3 DNA sequence: TGTGCCAGAGGTACCCTCCAGTATCAGCCCCAGCATTTT.